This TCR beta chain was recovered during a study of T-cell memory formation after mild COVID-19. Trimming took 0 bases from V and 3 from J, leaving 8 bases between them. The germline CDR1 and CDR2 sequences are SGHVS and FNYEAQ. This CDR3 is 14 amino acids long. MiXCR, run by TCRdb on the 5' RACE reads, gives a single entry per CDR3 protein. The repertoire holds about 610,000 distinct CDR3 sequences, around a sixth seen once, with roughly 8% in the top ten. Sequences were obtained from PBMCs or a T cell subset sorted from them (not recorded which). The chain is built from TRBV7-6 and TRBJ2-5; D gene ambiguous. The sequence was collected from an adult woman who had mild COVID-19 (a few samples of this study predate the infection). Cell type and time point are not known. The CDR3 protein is CASSLAGPKETQYF. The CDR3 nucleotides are TGTGCCAGCAGCTTAGCTGGACCAAAAGAGACCCAGTACTTC.